These 2 T cell receptor beta chains were sequenced from one sample in a study of Ad26.COV2.S vaccination and SARS-CoV-2 variants. The treatment is: some 20 received Ad26.COV2.S at low or high dose, single or two shots; about 5 received placebo; per-sample allocation not given. On day 63 after the first injection, vaccine and placebo recipients gave samples. Libraries were prepared by immunoSEQ multiplex PCR; TCRdb keeps only in-frame clonotypes and omits some of them. The sample holds approximately 280,000 clones, around 87% seen once. Material: peripheral blood, obtained in a trial of Ad26.COV2.S vaccine versus placebo. The receptors derive from a person aged 18-60 years who received the Ad26.COV2.S COVID-19 vaccine or a placebo.

This rearrangement joins TRBV19 to TRBJ1-2; D might be TRBD1 (6 bases). This CDR3 has 17 residues. The germline gives CDR1 LNHDA, CDR2 SQIVND (reference sequence). The germline V and J ends were trimmed by 7 bases and 3 bases, with 24 bases remaining between them. DNA of the CDR3: TGTGCCAGTACCAACCTCCGGGACACCGGGGGTGACTATGGCTACACCTTC. Translating gives CASTNLRDTGGDYGYTF.

V gene TRBV5-1 combines with J gene TRBJ2-2; D is unresolved. Trimming took off 0 bases at V and 5 bases at J, with 11 bases between the two ends. Germline lookup yields CDR1 SGHRS and CDR2 YFSETQ. The CDR3 has 15 amino acids. This CDR3 is CASSLVGGRTGELFF. Written as DNA, the CDR3 is TGCGCCAGCAGCTTGGTAGGTGGGCGGACCGGGGAGCTGTTTTTT. The whole variable domain, filled in from reference TRBV5-1 and TRBJ2-2, reads KAGVTQTPRYLIKTRGQQVTLSCSPISGHRSVSWYQQTPGQGLQFLFEYFSETQRNKGNFPGRFSGRQFSNSRSEMNVSTLELGDSALYLCASSLVGGRTGELFFGEGSRLTVL.